The 14 T cell receptor beta chains given below trace back to one sample, sequenced in a study of blood T cell repertoires in COVID-19. Only in-frame clones appear in the TCRdb table, and some are missing; sequencing was by immunoSEQ multiplex PCR. The top ten clones hold approximately 28% of a sample with around 130,000 clones, roughly nine tenths of them seen once. Sequenced: peripheral blood. These receptors all come from a man in his 70s with active or convalescent COVID-19.

This chain joins TRBV18 and TRBJ2-7, with TRBD2 identical over 8 bases. Trimming cost V 4 bases and J 4 bases; bases outside gene matches: 12. The CDR3 has 16 residues. Germline V gives CDR1 KGHSH, CDR2 LQKENI. The CDR3 sequence: CASSLERSSGRYEQYF. The CDR3 DNA follows: TGTGCCAGCTCACTCGAGCGATCTAGCGGGCGGTACGAGCAGTACTTC.

V gene TRBV7-2 combines with J gene TRBJ1-4; D call uncertain. The CDR3 covers 13 residues. Germline CDR1 and CDR2: SGHTA and FQGNSA. V gave up 2 bases and J gave up 8 bases, with 9 bases separating them. CDR3 loop: CASSLRVYEKLFF. The CDR3 coding sequence is TGTGCCAGCAGCTTACGGGTTTACGAAAAACTGTTTTTT.

J is TRBJ1-5 and V is TRBV4-1; D perhaps matches TRBD1 (6 bases). The CDR3 runs 15 residues. The germline V gene has CDR1 MGHRA and CDR2 YSYEKL. V lost 0 bases and J lost 7, with 13 bases in between. The CDR3: CASSQEVRGGQPQHF. The CDR3 DNA sequence: TGCGCCAGCAGCCAAGAGGTCAGGGGTGGACAGCCCCAGCATTTT.

The chain couples TRBV5-6 to TRBJ2-3; 14 nucleotides line up with TRBD2. The CDR3 length is 17 residues. Per germline, CDR1 SGHDT and CDR2 YYEEEE. Trimming at V came to 3 bases and at J to 3 bases, leaving 6 bases not matched to a gene. The CDR3 region is CASSSGTSGRGTDTQYF. The CDR3, as DNA: TGTGCCAGCAGCTCCGGGACTAGCGGGAGAGGGACAGATACGCAGTATTTT.

The chain carries TRBV7-3 and TRBJ1-3, with 7 bases aligning to TRBD1. Germline lookup yields CDR1 SGHTA and CDR2 FQGTGA. The CDR3 consists of 13 residues. V was pared by 3 bases and J by 8 bases, with 4 bases of the junction left unmatched. Here the CDR3 DNA reads TGTGCCAGCAGCTTTGACAGGGTGGACACCATATATTTT. It codes for CASSFDRVDTIYF.

The chain employs TRBV12-3 or TRBV12-4 and TRBJ2-7; D call uncertain. Deletions cut 4 bases from V and 4 bases from J, with 11 bases between. This CDR3 region has 13 residues. The CDR3 sequence: CASSSNPPYEQYF. The CDR3 nucleotides are TGTGCCAGCAGTTCTAACCCCCCATACGAGCAGTACTTC.

V is TRBV9 and J is TRBJ1-1; perhaps TRBD1 as D (6 bases). Germline CDR1 and CDR2: SGDLS and YYNGEE. Trimming removed 3 bases at V and 1 base at J, with 7 bases between. This CDR3 is 13 amino acids long. The CDR3 is CASSATGNTEAFF. CDR3 sequence (DNA): TGTGCCAGCAGCGCGACAGGGAACACTGAAGCTTTCTTT.

This clone appeared once. This chain links TRBV21-1 with TRBJ2-3; the DNA was not used to check the table's D call, TRBD2. TRBV21-1 is tagged as a pseudogene. The CDR3 covers 15 residues. The CDR3 nucleotides read TGTGCCAGCAGCGGACTAGCGGCAAGGACAGATACGCAGTATTTT. Its protein is CASSGLAARTDTQYF.

The chain has TRBV10-3 and TRBJ2-1, with 9 bases lining up with TRBD2. This CDR3 comprises 14 residues. V shed 10 bases, J shed 6 bases, and the junction held 10 bases outside the gene matches. CDR1 and CDR2 (germline): ENHRY, SYGVKD. The CDR3 protein is CATRSGSLGNEQFF. The DNA for the CDR3 is TGTGCCACTCGTAGCGGGAGCCTGGGCAATGAGCAGTTCTTC.

The chain uses TRBV19 and TRBJ2-3; the match to TRBD1 covers 8 bases. The CDR3 extends over 14 amino acids. V lost 7 bases and J lost 3; bases outside the gene matches: 6. The V gene's germline CDR1 is LNHDA and CDR2 SQIVND (reference sequence). CDR3 sequence (DNA): TGTGCCAGTAATAACAGGGGGTCGACAGATACGCAGTATTTT. Protein product: CASNNRGSTDTQYF. Full variable domain (rest looked up from reference TRBV19 and TRBJ2-3): DGGITQSPKYLFRKEGQNVTLSCEQNLNHDAMYWYRQDPGQGLRLIYYSQIVNDFQKGDIAEGYSVSREKKESFPLTVTSAQKNPTAFYLCASNNRGSTDTQYFGPGTRLTVL.

This chain links TRBV19 with TRBJ2-2; D uncertain. Looked up from germline, CDR1 is LNHDA and CDR2 is SQIVND (reference sequence). The CDR3 runs 15 residues. CDR3 residues: CAAPGLPTSAGELFF. Written as DNA, the CDR3 is TGTGCGGCACCGGGTCTCCCCACGTCGGCCGGGGAGCTGTTTTTT.

The chain employs TRBV12-1 and TRBJ2-1; TRBD2 was called by the table and not checked on the DNA. TRBV12-1 is a recognized pseudogene. This CDR3 is 16 amino acids long. CDR3 in DNA: TGTGCCAGCAGCTTTGAACGGGAGGGCTCCTACAATGAGCAGTTCTTC. Translation: CASSFEREGSYNEQFF.

V gene TRBV6-5 combines with J gene TRBJ2-3; 8 bases align to TRBD1. Germline loops: CDR1 MNHEY, CDR2 SVGAGI. The CDR3 spans 14 residues. After removal of 5 bases from V and 3 bases from J, the junction contained 4 bases not matched to a gene. The CDR3: CASSQGARTDTQYF. The CDR3, as DNA: TGTGCCAGCAGTCAGGGGGCGCGGACAGATACGCAGTATTTT.

The rearrangement uses TRBV6-6 and TRBJ1-5; 7 positions agree with TRBD1. The CDR3 has 15 residues. The V segment lost 5 bases and the J segment 1 base; nucleotides outside the gene matches: 5. CDR1 and CDR2 from the germline V gene are MNHNY and SVGAGI (reference sequence). CDR3 sequence (DNA): TGTGCCAGCAGTGCTACAGGGGCCAGCAATCAGCCCCAGCATTTT. Encoded protein: CASSATGASNQPQHF.